Described below is a single T cell receptor (beta chain) sequence and its context. No antigen is known for it. The protocol was immunoSEQ multiplex PCR, while the TCRdb copy is restricted to in-frame clones and leaves out a portion. Among more than 20,000 clones listed, approximately 88% were seen once. The sample is drawn from a study of OX40 agonist ivuxolimab in advanced cancers. Study in general: Participants, 80% to 90% male, averaged around 60 years of age, ranging from roughly 23 to 90. Overall study results and limits: Among patients with partial responses at 0.1-3.0 mg/kg, clonal expansion was among the lowest.

The CDR3 has 12 amino acids. V was cut by 9 bases and J by 6 bases, with 15 bases left in between. Germline-derived CDR1 and CDR2 are SGHNT and YYREEE (reference sequence). The sequence came from an adult with an advanced solid tumor such as melanoma, head and neck, liver or kidney cancer. Material: CD4+ or CD8+ T cells sorted from blood, obtained in a trial of the OX40 agonist ivuxolimab. The rearrangement joins TRBV5-4 to TRBJ1-2; D might be TRBD1 (6 bases). In DNA, the CDR3 is TGTGCCATAGGACAGCCACATAATGGCTACACCTTC. Protein: CAIGQPHNGYTF.